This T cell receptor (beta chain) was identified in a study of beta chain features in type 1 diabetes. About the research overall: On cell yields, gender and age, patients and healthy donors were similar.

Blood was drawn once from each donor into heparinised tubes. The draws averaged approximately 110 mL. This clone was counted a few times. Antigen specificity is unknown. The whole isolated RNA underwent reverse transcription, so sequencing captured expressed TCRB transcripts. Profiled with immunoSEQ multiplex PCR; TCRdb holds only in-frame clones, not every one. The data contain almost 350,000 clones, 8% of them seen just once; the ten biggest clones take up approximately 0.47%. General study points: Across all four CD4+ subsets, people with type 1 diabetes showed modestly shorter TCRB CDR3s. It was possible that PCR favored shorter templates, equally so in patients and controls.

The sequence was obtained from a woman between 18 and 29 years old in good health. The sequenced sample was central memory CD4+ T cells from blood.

CDR3 bases: TGTGCCAGCAGCTTAATGGGACAGACCGGGTTTGGTAACTATGGCTACACCTTC. Translation gives CASSLMGQTGFGNYGYTF. The chain combines TRBV7-2 with TRBJ1-2, with 7 bases fitting TRBD1. CDR3 length: 18 residues. J lost 1 base, V lost 2 bases, and 13 bases had no gene match. Germline loops: CDR1 SGHTA, CDR2 FQGNSA.